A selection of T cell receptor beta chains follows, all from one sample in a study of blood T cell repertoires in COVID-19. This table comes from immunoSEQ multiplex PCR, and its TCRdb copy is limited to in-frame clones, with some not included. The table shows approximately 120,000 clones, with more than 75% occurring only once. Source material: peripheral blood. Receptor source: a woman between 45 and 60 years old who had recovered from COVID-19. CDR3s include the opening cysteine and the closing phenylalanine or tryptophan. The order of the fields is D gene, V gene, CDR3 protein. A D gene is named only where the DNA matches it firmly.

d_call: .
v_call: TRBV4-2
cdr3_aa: CASSQSSGTGKQPQHF

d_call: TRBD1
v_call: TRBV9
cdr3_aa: CASTTRAGGRETQYF

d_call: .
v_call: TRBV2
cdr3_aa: CASRAEGQPQHF

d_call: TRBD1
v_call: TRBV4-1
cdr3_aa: CASSQGLIGTGNNEQFF

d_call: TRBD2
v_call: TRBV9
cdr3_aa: CASSSKLAEEQYF

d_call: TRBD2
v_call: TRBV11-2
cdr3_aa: CASSLRSSGGALEQFF

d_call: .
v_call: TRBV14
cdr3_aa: CASSAQVGRSYGYTF

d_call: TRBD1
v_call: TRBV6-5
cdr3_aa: CASSRTGQTEAFF

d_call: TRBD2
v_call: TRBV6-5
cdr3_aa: CASSSALAGAEETQYF

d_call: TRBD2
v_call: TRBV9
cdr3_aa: CASTETSGALNEQFF

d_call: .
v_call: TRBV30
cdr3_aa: CAWRKRRDSGANVLTF

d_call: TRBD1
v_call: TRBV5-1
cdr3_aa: CASSWTGVGEAFF

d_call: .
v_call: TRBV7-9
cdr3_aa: CASSLTGGLRTDTQYF

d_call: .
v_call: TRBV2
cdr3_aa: CASSERGPATGELFF

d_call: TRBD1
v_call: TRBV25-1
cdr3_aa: CASSVKGAYDEQFF

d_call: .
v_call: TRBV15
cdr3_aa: CATSRDRGSGNTIYF

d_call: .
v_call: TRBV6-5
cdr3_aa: CASSYSDGLGGNEQFF